The next 10 T cell receptor beta chains were all read from a single sample in a study of shared clonotypes between healthy human individuals. Positive CCR7 selection of CD45RO-negative cells yielded the naive CD8 cells, and terminally differentiated effector memory CD45RA+ cells were excluded. TCRdb keeps only in-frame clones here, not all; method: immunoSEQ multiplex PCR. The sample gives about 2 million clones, roughly 94% of which show up once; around 1% is in the top ten. The sequenced sample was naive CD8+ T cells sorted from blood. The source is a man aged 18 to 30 in good health.

The genes are TRBV4-3 and TRBJ1-2; no clear D. This CDR3 comprises 17 residues. Germline assignment: CDR1 LGHNA and CDR2 YSLEER. The V gene lost 0 bases and the J gene lost 4 bases, with 18 bases spanning the gap. DNA of the CDR3: TGCGCCAGCAGCCAAGATCTAAGCACGGGGTTGGGCTATGGCTACACCTTC. Translation: CASSQDLSTGLGYGYTF.

V is TRBV2 and J is TRBJ2-7; perhaps TRBD1 as D (6 bases). Germline values: CDR1 SNHLY, CDR2 FYNNEI. V shed 3 bases and J shed 3 bases, with 12 bases lying between them. The CDR3 is 14 amino acids. In nucleotides, the CDR3 is TGTGCCAGCAGTGACGTCAGGGGAAACTACGAGCAGTACTTC. Its protein is CASSDVRGNYEQYF.

The rearrangement uses TRBV6-5 and TRBJ2-5; a possible D gene is TRBD2 (6 bases). Between the trimmed V and J ends, which lost 0 bases and 4 bases, there was a span of 12 bases. Per the germline V gene, CDR1 is MNHEY and CDR2 is SVGAGI. The CDR3 sequence is 15 residues long. The CDR3 DNA follows: TGTGCCAGCAGTTACTCGTCTAGCGTCGCAGAGACCCAGTACTTC. Its protein product is CASSYSSSVAETQYF.

This clone was detected once. The chain has TRBV2 and TRBJ2-1; D gene unclear. Deletions cut 3 bases from V and 0 bases from J, with 6 bases between. Germline V gene data show CDR1 as SNHLY and CDR2 as FYNNEI. The length of the CDR3 is 14 residues. CDR3 sequence reads: CASSDSNSYNEQFF. In nucleotides, the CDR3 is TGTGCCAGCAGTGACAGTAACTCCTACAATGAGCAGTTCTTC.

The chain uses TRBV7-2 and TRBJ1-3; D remains ambiguous. The germline V and J ends were trimmed by 2 bases and 6 bases, with 8 bases remaining between them. The CDR3 is 13 residues long. Per the germline V gene, CDR1 is SGHTA and CDR2 is FQGNSA. The CDR3 here is CASSLILKNTIYF. The CDR3 DNA reads TGTGCCAGCAGCTTAATTCTCAAAAACACCATATATTTT.

The chain uses TRBV5-1 and TRBJ2-3; possible D gene TRBD2, 5 bases. The CDR3 spans 14 residues. CDR1 is SGHRS and CDR2 is YFSETQ in the germline V gene. Deletions cut 2 bases from V and 2 bases from J, with 9 bases between. The CDR3, as DNA: TGCGCCAGCAGCTTTCTCGGGATCACAGATACGCAGTATTTT. It is translated as CASSFLGITDTQYF.

This rearrangement joins TRBV11-2 to TRBJ2-4; D is undetermined. The CDR3 totals 15 residues. Germline assignment: CDR1 SGHAT and CDR2 FQNNGV. The V and J ends lost 0 bases and 8 bases respectively, with 14 bases between them. CDR3: CASSLEAVPWDIQYF. The CDR3 coding sequence is TGTGCCAGCAGCTTAGAGGCCGTGCCGTGGGACATTCAGTACTTC.

V usage is TRBV28 and J usage is TRBJ2-3; no definite D call. V was trimmed by 1 base and J by 4 bases, leaving 6 bases between them. The CDR3 contains 13 residues. CDR1 and CDR2 (germline): MDHEN, SYDVKM. The CDR3 region is CASSLLYADTQYF. As DNA, the CDR3 is TGTGCCAGCAGTTTATTATATGCAGATACGCAGTATTTT.

This clone was seen a few times. The chain is built from TRBV2 and TRBJ1-1; no reliable D call. The CDR3 consists of 12 residues. From germline, CDR1 is SNHLY and CDR2 FYNNEI. Trimming took off 6 bases at V and 5 bases at J, with 10 bases between the two ends. The chain's CDR3 is CASSGVSTEAFF. In nucleotides, the CDR3 is TGTGCCAGCAGCGGGGTCTCGACTGAAGCTTTCTTT.

The sample holds one count of this clone. This chain joins TRBV4-1 and TRBJ2-3; 10 bases agree with TRBD2. Trimming cost V 6 bases and J 11 bases; bases outside gene matches: 5. The germline V gene has CDR1 MGHRA and CDR2 YSYEKL. The CDR3 has 12 amino acids. For the CDR3, the DNA is TGCGCCAGCAGTTCTCTAGCGGGGGAGCAGTATTTT. Translated, it gives CASSSLAGEQYF.